This T cell receptor (beta chain) was found in a study of T-cell memory formation after mild COVID-19. Overall study results and limits: Memory cells collected pre-infection included some clones that later responded, suggesting cross-reactive memory joined. Those CD4+ clones that contracted were mainly in CM and EM (CD8+ ones in EMRA).

With constant-segment primers, 5'RACE yielded cDNA libraries of TCR alpha and TCR beta that carried sample barcodes and UMIs. TCRdb passed the 5' RACE reads through MiXCR, listing each CDR3 protein once. The sample yields 470,000 or so distinct CDR3 sequences, 20% seen once. Germline loops: CDR1 LNHDA, CDR2 SQIVND (reference sequence). Trimming pared 1 base from V and 0 bases from J, leaving 7 bases between. This CDR3 contains 16 residues. A few counts support this clonotype. Its antigen is not identified. Specimen: PBMCs or a T cell subset sorted from them (not recorded which). The receptor was isolated from an adult woman who had mild COVID-19 (a few samples of this study predate the infection). Cell type and time point are not known. The V and J genes are TRBV19 and TRBJ2-6, with D uncertain. CDR3 loop: CASSIGVHSGANVLTF. The CDR3 DNA follows: TGTGCCAGTAGTATAGGGGTTCACTCTGGGGCCAACGTCCTGACTTTC.